This is a list of T cell receptor beta chains from one sample in a study of T cell changes during pregnancy in multiple sclerosis. Generated by immunoSEQ multiplex PCR, the TCRdb table keeps only in-frame clones and is missing some. The sample shows about 44,000 clones, roughly nine tenths of them seen only once. The starting material was CD4+ T cells from peripheral blood mononuclear cells, obtained after pregnancy. Receptor source: a female donor with multiple sclerosis, enrolled in a pregnancy study. Each CDR3 is given with its conserved first and last residue. The D gene is left open where the match is weak. Clone size is given for some rows only: seen once, a few or many times, or a class if the clone is expanded.

D gene: TRBD2; J gene: TRBJ2-3; V gene: TRBV7-2; clone size: .; CDR3 protein: CASSLDYSGADTQYF; CDR3 DNA: TGTGCCAGCAGCTTGGATTATAGCGGGGCAGATACGCAGTATTTT
D gene: TRBD2; J gene: TRBJ2-4; V gene: TRBV19; clone size: .; CDR3 protein: CASSTRTSGSAKNIQYF; CDR3 DNA: TGTGCCAGTAGTACAAGGACTAGCGGGTCGGCCAAAAACATTCAGTACTTC
D gene: .; J gene: TRBJ2-5; V gene: TRBV2; clone size: .; CDR3 protein: CASSARGKETQYF; CDR3 DNA: TGTGCCAGCAGTGCCCGGGGAAAAGAGACCCAGTACTTC
D gene: .; J gene: TRBJ2-3; V gene: TRBV21-1; clone size: .; CDR3 protein: CASSKGGGGASTDTQYF; CDR3 DNA: TGTGCCAGCAGCAAAGGGGGGGGAGGGGCTAGCACAGATACGCAGTATTTT
D gene: TRBD1; J gene: TRBJ2-3; V gene: TRBV29-1; clone size: .; CDR3 protein: CSVKQGSGTDTQYF; CDR3 DNA: TGCAGCGTAAAACAGGGGAGCGGCACAGATACGCAGTATTTT
D gene: .; J gene: TRBJ2-4; V gene: TRBV19; clone size: few; CDR3 protein: CASSIEQGSGIQYF; CDR3 DNA: TGTGCCAGTAGTATCGAGCAGGGGAGTGGCATTCAGTACTTC
D gene: .; J gene: TRBJ1-1; V gene: TRBV28; clone size: .; CDR3 protein: CAAESGRGFTEAFF; CDR3 DNA: TGTGCCGCAGAATCTGGACGGGGGTTCACTGAAGCTTTCTTT
D gene: .; J gene: TRBJ2-2; V gene: TRBV10-1; clone size: .; CDR3 protein: CASSPRASPPGELFF; CDR3 DNA: TGCGCCAGCAGTCCCAGGGCCAGTCCTCCCGGGGAGCTGTTTTTT
D gene: .; J gene: TRBJ2-7; V gene: TRBV18; clone size: .; CDR3 protein: CASSPWQGGSYEQYF; CDR3 DNA: TGTGCCAGCTCACCTTGGCAGGGGGGCTCCTACGAGCAGTACTTC
D gene: .; J gene: TRBJ2-7; V gene: TRBV19; clone size: .; CDR3 protein: CASSSPGDARHEQYF; CDR3 DNA: TGTGCCAGTAGTTCCCCAGGGGACGCACGCCACGAGCAGTACTTC
D gene: TRBD2; J gene: TRBJ2-7; V gene: TRBV5-4; clone size: .; CDR3 protein: CASTSYRGLVFDEQYF; CDR3 DNA: TGTGCCAGCACGAGCTATCGGGGACTAGTATTCGACGAGCAGTACTTC
D gene: .; J gene: TRBJ1-3; V gene: TRBV30; clone size: .; CDR3 protein: CAWSVREEGYTIYF; CDR3 DNA: TGTGCCTGGAGTGTAAGAGAAGAGGGCTACACCATATATTTT
D gene: .; J gene: TRBJ2-7; V gene: TRBV7-2; clone size: .; CDR3 protein: CASSPASREDEQYF; CDR3 DNA: TGTGCCAGCAGCCCGGCCTCCAGGGAGGACGAGCAGTACTTC
D gene: .; J gene: TRBJ2-6; V gene: TRBV5-4; clone size: .; CDR3 protein: CASSLRGTAGANVLTF; CDR3 DNA: TGTGCCAGCAGCTTGCGGGGGACTGCTGGGGCCAACGTCCTGACTTTC
D gene: .; J gene: TRBJ1-2; V gene: TRBV30; clone size: .; CDR3 protein: CAWSILPPGGYTF; CDR3 DNA: TGTGCCTGGAGTATCCTCCCCCCAGGTGGCTACACCTTC
D gene: .; J gene: TRBJ1-1; V gene: TRBV30; clone size: .; CDR3 protein: CAWTGQLDTEAFF; CDR3 DNA: TGTGCCTGGACCGGACAGTTGGACACTGAAGCTTTCTTT
D gene: TRBD2; J gene: TRBJ2-2; V gene: TRBV7-3; clone size: .; CDR3 protein: CASSLMGGSYTGELFF; CDR3 DNA: TGTGCCAGCAGCTTAATGGGCGGGAGTTACACCGGGGAGCTGTTTTTT
D gene: .; J gene: TRBJ2-7; V gene: TRBV7-2; clone size: .; CDR3 protein: CASSPRVSAYEQYF; CDR3 DNA: TGTGCCAGCAGCCCGAGGGTCTCCGCCTACGAGCAGTACTTC
D gene: .; J gene: TRBJ1-1; V gene: TRBV19; clone size: .; CDR3 protein: CASSGRGVRTEAFF; CDR3 DNA: TGTGCCAGTAGTGGACGGGGGGTCCGCACTGAAGCTTTCTTT
D gene: .; J gene: TRBJ1-2; V gene: TRBV29-1; clone size: .; CDR3 protein: CSVGTGGYTF; CDR3 DNA: TGCAGCGTGGGGACTGGCGGCTACACCTTC
D gene: .; J gene: TRBJ2-1; V gene: TRBV6-5; clone size: .; CDR3 protein: CASVVAATSNEQFF; CDR3 DNA: TGTGCCAGTGTTGTAGCGGCTACATCCAATGAGCAGTTCTTC
D gene: .; J gene: TRBJ1-2; V gene: TRBV6-1; clone size: .; CDR3 protein: CASSEVSVGANYGYTF; CDR3 DNA: TGTGCCAGCAGTGAAGTTTCGGTCGGAGCAAACTATGGCTACACCTTC
D gene: TRBD2; J gene: TRBJ2-7; V gene: TRBV4-1; clone size: .; CDR3 protein: CASSQVAGVPGREQYF; CDR3 DNA: TGCGCCAGCAGCCAAGTCGCGGGGGTCCCGGGAAGAGAGCAGTACTTC
D gene: TRBD1; J gene: TRBJ2-6; V gene: TRBV6-4; clone size: .; CDR3 protein: CARSRTGALSSGANVLTF; CDR3 DNA: TGTGCCAGATCCCGGACAGGGGCCCTTAGCTCTGGGGCCAACGTCCTGACTTTC
D gene: TRBD1; J gene: TRBJ1-6; V gene: TRBV5-1; clone size: .; CDR3 protein: CASRGQGDSPLHF; CDR3 DNA: TGCGCCAGCAGGGGACAGGGAGATTCACCCCTCCACTTT
D gene: TRBD2; J gene: TRBJ2-1; V gene: TRBV11-2; clone size: .; CDR3 protein: CASSRTLADAYNEQFF; CDR3 DNA: TGTGCCAGCAGCCGGACCCTAGCGGACGCCTACAATGAGCAGTTCTTC
D gene: TRBD1; J gene: TRBJ2-2; V gene: TRBV5-1; clone size: .; CDR3 protein: CASSPWTGYTGELFF; CDR3 DNA: TGCGCCAGCAGCCCCTGGACAGGGTACACCGGGGAGCTGTTTTTT
D gene: TRBD2; J gene: TRBJ2-1; V gene: TRBV7-8; clone size: few; CDR3 protein: CASSSTTSGMYEQFF; CDR3 DNA: TGTGCCAGCAGCTCGACGACTAGCGGGATGTATGAGCAGTTCTTC
D gene: TRBD1; J gene: TRBJ2-1; V gene: TRBV28; clone size: .; CDR3 protein: CASSSPGQGARNEQFF; CDR3 DNA: TGTGCCAGCAGTTCTCCGGGACAGGGGGCGCGGAATGAGCAGTTCTTC
D gene: TRBD2; J gene: TRBJ2-7; V gene: TRBV6-1; clone size: .; CDR3 protein: CASSWAGAPEQYF; CDR3 DNA: TGTGCCAGCAGTTGGGCGGGAGCACCCGAGCAGTACTTC
D gene: TRBD1; J gene: TRBJ1-6; V gene: TRBV4-3; clone size: .; CDR3 protein: CASSRDRVSPLHF; CDR3 DNA: TGCGCCAGCAGCCGGGACAGGGTTTCACCCCTCCACTTT
D gene: TRBD1; J gene: TRBJ1-1; V gene: TRBV18; clone size: .; CDR3 protein: CASSPEDRGNTEAFF; CDR3 DNA: TGTGCCAGCTCACCCGAGGACAGGGGGAACACTGAAGCTTTCTTT
D gene: TRBD2; J gene: TRBJ2-5; V gene: TRBV18; clone size: .; CDR3 protein: CASSPEGGRETQYF; CDR3 DNA: TGTGCCAGCTCACCAGAGGGCGGGAGAGAGACCCAGTACTTC
D gene: TRBD1; J gene: TRBJ1-2; V gene: TRBV6-5; clone size: .; CDR3 protein: CASSTYPGTGYGYTF; CDR3 DNA: TGTGCCAGCAGTACTTATCCCGGGACAGGGTATGGCTACACCTTC
D gene: .; J gene: TRBJ1-1; V gene: TRBV6-1; clone size: .; CDR3 protein: CASSDRKNTEAFF; CDR3 DNA: TGTGCCAGCAGTGACAGGAAGAACACTGAAGCTTTCTTT
D gene: .; J gene: TRBJ1-4; V gene: TRBV7-9; clone size: once; CDR3 protein: CASSSRVGGSGKLFF; CDR3 DNA: TGTGCCAGCAGCTCGCGCGTGGGAGGGAGCGGAAAACTGTTTTTT